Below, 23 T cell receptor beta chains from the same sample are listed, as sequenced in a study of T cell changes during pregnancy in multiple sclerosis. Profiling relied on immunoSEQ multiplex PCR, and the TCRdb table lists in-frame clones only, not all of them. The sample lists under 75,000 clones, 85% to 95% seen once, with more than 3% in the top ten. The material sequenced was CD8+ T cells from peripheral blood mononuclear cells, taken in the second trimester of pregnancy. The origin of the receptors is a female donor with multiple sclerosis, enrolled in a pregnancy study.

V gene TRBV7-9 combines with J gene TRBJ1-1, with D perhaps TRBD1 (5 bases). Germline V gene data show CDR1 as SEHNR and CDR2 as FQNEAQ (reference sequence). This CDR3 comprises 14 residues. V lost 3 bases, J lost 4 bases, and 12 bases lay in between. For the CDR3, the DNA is TGTGCCAGCAGCTTGGGAGGAAGGGGCACTGAAGCTTTCTTT. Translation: CASSLGGRGTEAFF.

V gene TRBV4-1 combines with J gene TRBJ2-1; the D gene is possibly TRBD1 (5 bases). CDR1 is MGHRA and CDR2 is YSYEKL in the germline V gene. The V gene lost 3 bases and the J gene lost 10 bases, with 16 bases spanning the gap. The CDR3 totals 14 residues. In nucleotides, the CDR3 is TGCGCCAGCAGCCAGGACATGGGATCCCCCGAGCAGTTCTTC. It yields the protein CASSQDMGSPEQFF.

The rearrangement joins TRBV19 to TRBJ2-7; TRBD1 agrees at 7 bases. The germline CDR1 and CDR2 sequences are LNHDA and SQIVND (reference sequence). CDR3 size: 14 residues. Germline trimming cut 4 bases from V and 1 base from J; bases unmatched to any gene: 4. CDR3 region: CASSKPGQSYEQYF. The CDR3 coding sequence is TGTGCCAGTAGTAAACCGGGACAGTCCTACGAGCAGTACTTC.

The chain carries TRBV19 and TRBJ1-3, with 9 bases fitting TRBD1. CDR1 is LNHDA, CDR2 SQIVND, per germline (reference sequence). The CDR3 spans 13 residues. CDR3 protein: CCVGTGTGNTIYF. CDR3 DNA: TGTTGCGTTGGGACAGGGACTGGAAACACCATATATTTT.

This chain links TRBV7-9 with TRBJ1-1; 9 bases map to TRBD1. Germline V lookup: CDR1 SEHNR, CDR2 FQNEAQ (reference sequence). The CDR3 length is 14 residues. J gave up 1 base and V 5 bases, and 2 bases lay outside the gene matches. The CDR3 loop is CASSQGQGNTEAFF. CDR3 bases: TGTGCCAGCAGCCAGGGACAGGGGAACACTGAAGCTTTCTTT.

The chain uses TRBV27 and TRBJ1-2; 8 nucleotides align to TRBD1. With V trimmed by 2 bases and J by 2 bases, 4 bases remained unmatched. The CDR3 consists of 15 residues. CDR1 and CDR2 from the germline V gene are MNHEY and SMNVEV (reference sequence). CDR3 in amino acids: CASSLEYRGNYGYTF. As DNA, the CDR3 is TGTGCCAGCAGTTTAGAATACAGGGGGAACTATGGCTACACCTTC.

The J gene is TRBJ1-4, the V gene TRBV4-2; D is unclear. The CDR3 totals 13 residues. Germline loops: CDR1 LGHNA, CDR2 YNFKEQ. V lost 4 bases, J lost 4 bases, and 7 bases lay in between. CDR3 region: CASSPLLNEKLFF. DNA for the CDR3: TGTGCCAGCAGCCCCCTTCTTAATGAAAAACTGTTTTTT.

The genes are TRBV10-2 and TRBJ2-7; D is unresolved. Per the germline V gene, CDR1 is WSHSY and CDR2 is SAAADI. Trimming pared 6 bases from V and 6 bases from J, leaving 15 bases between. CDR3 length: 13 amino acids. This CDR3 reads CASSLALDSEQYF. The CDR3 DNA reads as TGCGCCAGCAGCCTCGCCCTAGACTCCGAGCAGTACTTC.

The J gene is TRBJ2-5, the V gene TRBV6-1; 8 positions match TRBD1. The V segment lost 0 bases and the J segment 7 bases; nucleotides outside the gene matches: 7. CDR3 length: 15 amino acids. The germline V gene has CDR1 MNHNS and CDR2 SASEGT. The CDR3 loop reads CASSEADRASGTQYF. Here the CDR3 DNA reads TGTGCCAGCAGTGAAGCGGACAGGGCGAGTGGGACCCAGTACTTC.

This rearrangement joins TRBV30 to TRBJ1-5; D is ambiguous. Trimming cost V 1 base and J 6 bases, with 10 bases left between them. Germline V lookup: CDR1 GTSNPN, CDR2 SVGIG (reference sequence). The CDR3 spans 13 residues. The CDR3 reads CAWSDSLGQPQHF. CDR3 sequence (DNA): TGTGCCTGGAGTGACAGCTTAGGTCAGCCCCAGCATTTT. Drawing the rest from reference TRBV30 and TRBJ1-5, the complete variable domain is SQTIHQWPATLVQPVGSPLSLECTVEGTSNPNLYWYRQAAGRGLQLLFYSVGIGQISSEVPQNLSASRPQDRQFILSSKKLLLSDSGFYLCAWSDSLGQPQHFGDGTRLSIL.

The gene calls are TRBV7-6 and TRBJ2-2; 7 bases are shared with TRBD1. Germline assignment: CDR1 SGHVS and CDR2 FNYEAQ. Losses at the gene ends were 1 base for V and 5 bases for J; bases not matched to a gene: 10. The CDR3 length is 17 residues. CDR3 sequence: CASSLEGGRAGTGELFF. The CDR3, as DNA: TGTGCCAGCAGCTTAGAAGGGGGCAGGGCAGGGACCGGGGAGCTGTTTTTT.

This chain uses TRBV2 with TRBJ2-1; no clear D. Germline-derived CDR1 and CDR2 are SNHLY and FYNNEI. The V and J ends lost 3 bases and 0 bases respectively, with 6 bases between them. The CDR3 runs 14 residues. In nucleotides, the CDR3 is TGTGCCAGCAGTGATTCGAGCTCCTACAATGAGCAGTTCTTC. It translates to CASSDSSSYNEQFF.

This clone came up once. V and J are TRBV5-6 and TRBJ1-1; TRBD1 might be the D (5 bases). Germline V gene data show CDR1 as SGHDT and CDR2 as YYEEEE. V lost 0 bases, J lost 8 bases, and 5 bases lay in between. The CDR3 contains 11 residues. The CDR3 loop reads CASSLEGEAFF. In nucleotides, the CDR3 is TGTGCCAGCAGCTTGGAGGGGGAAGCTTTCTTT.

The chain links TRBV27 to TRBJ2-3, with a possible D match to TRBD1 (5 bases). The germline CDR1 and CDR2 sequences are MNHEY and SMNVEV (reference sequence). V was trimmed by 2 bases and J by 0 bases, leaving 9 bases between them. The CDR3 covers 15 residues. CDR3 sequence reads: CASSLDSPSTDTQYF. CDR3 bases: TGTGCCAGCAGTTTAGACAGTCCTAGCACAGATACGCAGTATTTT.

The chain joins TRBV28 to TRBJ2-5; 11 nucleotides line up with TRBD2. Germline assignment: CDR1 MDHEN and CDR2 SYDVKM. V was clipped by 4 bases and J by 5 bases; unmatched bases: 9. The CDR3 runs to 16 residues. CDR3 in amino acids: CASSSSSGRSPETQYF. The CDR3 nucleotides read TGTGCCAGCAGTTCGTCTAGCGGGAGGTCCCCGGAGACCCAGTACTTC.

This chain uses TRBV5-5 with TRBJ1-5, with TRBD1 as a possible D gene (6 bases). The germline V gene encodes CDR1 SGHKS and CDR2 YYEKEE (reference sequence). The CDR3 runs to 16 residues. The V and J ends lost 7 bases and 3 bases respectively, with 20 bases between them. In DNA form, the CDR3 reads TGTGCCAGCGGATTGGTCCGGACAGCCAACAATCAGCCCCAGCATTTT. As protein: CASGLVRTANNQPQHF.

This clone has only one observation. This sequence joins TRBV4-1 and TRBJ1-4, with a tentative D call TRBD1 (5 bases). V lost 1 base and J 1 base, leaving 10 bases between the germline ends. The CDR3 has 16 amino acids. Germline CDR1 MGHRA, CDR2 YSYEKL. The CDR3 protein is CASSQAQGGTNEKLFF. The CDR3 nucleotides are TGCGCCAGCAGCCAAGCTCAGGGTGGAACTAATGAAAAACTGTTTTTT.

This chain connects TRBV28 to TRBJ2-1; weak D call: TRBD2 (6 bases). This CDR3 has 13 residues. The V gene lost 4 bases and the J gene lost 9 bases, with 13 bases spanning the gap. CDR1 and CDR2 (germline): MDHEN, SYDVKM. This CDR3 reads CASSWRDGGEQFF. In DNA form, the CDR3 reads TGTGCCAGCAGTTGGAGGGATGGGGGTGAGCAGTTCTTC.

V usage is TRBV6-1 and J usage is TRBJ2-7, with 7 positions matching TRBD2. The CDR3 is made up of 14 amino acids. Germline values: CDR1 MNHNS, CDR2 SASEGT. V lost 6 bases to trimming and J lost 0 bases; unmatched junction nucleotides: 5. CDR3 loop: CASSRGGVSYEQYF. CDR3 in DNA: TGTGCCAGCAGCCGCGGGGGAGTCTCCTACGAGCAGTACTTC.

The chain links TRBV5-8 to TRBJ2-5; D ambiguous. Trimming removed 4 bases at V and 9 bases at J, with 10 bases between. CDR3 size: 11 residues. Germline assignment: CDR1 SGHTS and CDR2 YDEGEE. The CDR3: CASSNGFAQYF. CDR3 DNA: TGTGCCAGCAGCAACGGGTTTGCCCAGTACTTC.

CDR3 sequence (DNA): TGTGCCAGCAGCCTACAGGGGAACTATGGCTACACCTTC. Its translation is CASSLQGNYGYTF. V and J are TRBV13 and TRBJ1-2, with 7 bases that match TRBD1. The CDR3 sequence is 13 residues long. Germline CDR1 reads PRHDT; CDR2 reads FYEKMQ (reference sequence). After removal of 5 bases from V and 2 bases from J, the junction contained 2 bases not matched to a gene.

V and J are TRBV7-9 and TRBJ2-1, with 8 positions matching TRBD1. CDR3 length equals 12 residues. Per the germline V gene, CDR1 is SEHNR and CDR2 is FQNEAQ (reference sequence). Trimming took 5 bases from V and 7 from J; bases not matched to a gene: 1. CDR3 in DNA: TGTGCCAGCAGCCGGACAGGGAATGAGCAGTTCTTC. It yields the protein CASSRTGNEQFF. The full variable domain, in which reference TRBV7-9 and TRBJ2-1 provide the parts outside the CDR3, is DTGVSQNPRHKITKRGQNVTFRCDPISEHNRLYWYRQTLGQGPEFLTYFQNEAQLEKSRLLSDRFSAERPKGSFSTLEIQRTEQGDSAMYLCASSRTGNEQFFGPGTRLTVL.

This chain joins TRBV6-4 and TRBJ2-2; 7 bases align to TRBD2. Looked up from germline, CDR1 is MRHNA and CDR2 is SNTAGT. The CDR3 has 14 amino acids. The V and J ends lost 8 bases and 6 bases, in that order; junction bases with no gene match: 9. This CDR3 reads CASRSGATPGELFF. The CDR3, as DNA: TGTGCCAGCCGGAGCGGGGCAACCCCCGGGGAGCTGTTTTTT.